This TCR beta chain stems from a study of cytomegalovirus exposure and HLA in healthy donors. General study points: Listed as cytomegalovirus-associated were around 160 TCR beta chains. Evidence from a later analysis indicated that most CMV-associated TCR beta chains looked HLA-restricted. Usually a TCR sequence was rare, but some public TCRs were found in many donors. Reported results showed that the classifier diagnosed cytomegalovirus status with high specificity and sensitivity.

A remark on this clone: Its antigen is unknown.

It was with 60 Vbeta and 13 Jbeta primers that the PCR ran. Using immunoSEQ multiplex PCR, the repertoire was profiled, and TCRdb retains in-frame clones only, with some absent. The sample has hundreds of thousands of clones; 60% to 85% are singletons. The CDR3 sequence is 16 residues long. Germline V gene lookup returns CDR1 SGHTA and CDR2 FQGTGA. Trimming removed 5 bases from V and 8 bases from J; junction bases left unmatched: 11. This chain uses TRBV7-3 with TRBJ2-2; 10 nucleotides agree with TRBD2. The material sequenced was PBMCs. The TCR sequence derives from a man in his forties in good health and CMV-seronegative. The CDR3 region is CASSILSGREVGELFF. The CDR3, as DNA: TGTGCCAGCAGCATCCTAAGCGGGAGGGAGGTGGGGGAGCTGTTTTTT.